One and the same sample provided the 23 T cell receptor beta chains below, sequenced in a study of blood T cells in healthy people across ages. Sample-barcoded 5' priming and a J-beta primer mix drove a second PCR of roughly 6 to 12 cycles. TCRdb itself ran the 5' RACE reads through MiXCR, one entry per CDR3 protein. The sample includes 700,000 to 950,000 distinct CDR3 sequences, around 40% seen only once; the top ten take 20% to 25%. The sequenced sample consisted of blood. These receptors were obtained from a woman aged 60-75 years in good health.

Notes on this clonotype: Mismatch with germline at one junction end may stem from a read error. CDR3 DNA: TGTGCCAGCAGTGTATCCGGGACTTTCAAAAACATTCAGTACTTC. Protein product: CASSVSGTFKNIQYF. The chain recombines TRBV27 with TRBJ2-4; TRBD2 is a possible D gene (6 bases). Germline V gene sequence: CDR1 MNHEY, CDR2 SMNVEV (reference sequence). This CDR3 has 15 residues.

Only a few counts were recorded for this clonotype. V usage is TRBV21-1 and J usage is TRBJ1-2; the table calls TRBD1, which could not be checked here. TRBV21-1 is assigned pseudogene status. This CDR3 is 20 amino acids long. CDR3 protein: CASAGVPPQGECRGTYGYTF. CDR3 nucleotide sequence: TGTGCCAGCGCGGGGGTACCCCCACAGGGCGAGTGCAGGGGAACCTATGGCTACACCTTC.

The V and J genes are TRBV6-2 or TRBV6-3 and TRBJ2-7; a possible D gene is TRBD2 (6 bases). V shed 2 bases and J shed 2 bases, with 16 bases lying between them. Germline V gene lookup returns CDR1 MNHEY and CDR2 SVGEGT. This CDR3 has 16 amino acids. CDR3 protein: CASSYARGGVTYEQYF. In DNA form, the CDR3 reads TGTGCCAGCAGTTACGCCCGGGGCGGGGTTACCTACGAGCAGTACTTC.

The J gene is TRBJ2-3, the V gene TRBV4-2, with 8 bases identical to TRBD2. There are 16 residues in the CDR3. Germline CDR1 is LGHNA and CDR2 is YNFKEQ. The V gene end was trimmed by 4 bases and the J gene end by 4 bases; junction bases not matched to a gene: 10. CDR3 nucleotide sequence: TGTGCCAGCAGCCCTGTCGATGGCGGGGGGCCAGATACGCAGTATTTT. It yields the protein CASSPVDGGGPDTQYF.

Remarks on this clonotype: A read error is possible here, since a much larger clone lies one base away. The J gene is TRBJ2-1, the V gene TRBV7-2; 10 bases align to TRBD1. CDR1 and CDR2 (germline): SGHTA, FQGNSA. This CDR3 has 15 amino acids. The CDR3 loop reads CASSKTGGAYSEQFF. CDR3 nucleotide sequence: TGTGCCAGCAGCAAGACAGGGGGCGCCTACAGTGAGCAGTTCTTC.

The genes are TRBV20-1 and TRBJ2-7, with D perhaps TRBD1 (5 bases). CDR1 is DFQATT, CDR2 SNEGSKA, per germline (reference sequence). This CDR3 has 15 residues. V shed 0 bases and J shed 0 bases, with 12 bases lying between them. CDR3 bases: TGCAGTGCTAGAGATATGGCAGGGTCCTCCTACGAGCAGTACTTC. This codes for CSARDMAGSSYEQYF.

CDR3 DNA: TGTGCCAGCAGCCAAGACGACAGGGGGTCATTTACGAACACTGAAGCTTTCTTT. It encodes CASSQDDRGSFTNTEAFF. The rearrangement joins TRBV3-1 to TRBJ1-1; 9 nucleotides agree with TRBD1. V lost 0 bases and J lost 1; bases outside the gene matches: 9. Germline V CDR1 and CDR2: LGHDT, YNNKEL (reference sequence). The CDR3 sequence is 18 residues long.

The chain employs TRBV11-2 and TRBJ1-1, with unresolved D. V lost 0 bases to trimming and J lost 2 bases, with 13 bases between them. CDR3 size: 16 residues. CDR1 is SGHAT and CDR2 is FQNNGV in the germline V gene. CDR3 sequence reads: CASSLDPTYPNTEAFF. The CDR3 coding sequence is TGTGCCAGCAGCTTAGATCCTACATACCCTAACACTGAAGCTTTCTTT. The variable domain in full, with the rest retrieved from reference TRBV11-2 and TRBJ1-1, is EAGVAQSPRYKIIEKRQSVAFWCNPISGHATLYWYQQILGQGPKLLIQFQNNGVVDDSQLPKDRFSAERLKGVDSTLKIQPAKLEDSAVYLCASSLDPTYPNTEAFFGQGTRLTVV.

V and J are TRBV6-2 or TRBV6-3 and TRBJ1-1, with D possibly matching TRBD1 (5 bases). Germline V lookup: CDR1 MNHEY, CDR2 SVGEGT. The CDR3 is made up of 13 amino acids. The germline V and J ends were trimmed by 6 bases and 7 bases, with 15 bases remaining between them. Here the CDR3 DNA reads TGTGCCAGCAGGGGGGGTACGGTCGGTGAAGCTTTCTTT. This translates into CASRGGTVGEAFF.

At least ten counts were recorded for this clonotype. The chain carries TRBV5-1 and TRBJ2-7, with 13 nucleotides matching TRBD2. J gave up 5 bases and V 2 bases, and 7 bases lay outside the gene matches. CDR3 length equals 16 residues. Germline loops: CDR1 SGHRS, CDR2 YFSETQ. The CDR3 spells CASSFAGLAGPDEQYF. The DNA of the CDR3 is TGCGCCAGCAGCTTCGCGGGACTAGCGGGACCAGACGAGCAGTACTTC.

This clonotype was seen a handful of times. This chain uses TRBV7-3 with TRBJ2-1, with 9 bases identical to TRBD1. With 4 bases clipped from V and 4 bases from J, the junction kept 8 bases outside the gene matches. CDR3 length: 16 amino acids. The germline gives CDR1 SGHTA, CDR2 FQGTGA. The CDR3: CASSSSDRGAYNEQFF. Written as DNA, the CDR3 is TGTGCCAGCAGCTCCTCCGACAGGGGGGCTTACAATGAGCAGTTCTTC.

This clonotype was observed a few times. This sequence joins TRBV3-1 and TRBJ2-1; D not resolved. The V end lost 1 base, the J end lost 11 bases, and 9 bases lay between the germline ends. Per germline, CDR1 LGHDT and CDR2 YNNKEL (reference sequence). The CDR3 runs to 12 residues. CDR3 sequence reads: CASSQVRSKQFF. Here the CDR3 DNA reads TGTGCCAGCAGCCAAGTGAGGAGCAAGCAGTTCTTC.

The J gene is TRBJ2-2, the V gene TRBV20-1; 8 bases line up with TRBD1. V shed 6 bases, J shed 5 bases, and the junction held 8 bases outside the gene matches. The CDR3 length is 14 residues. The germline V gene encodes CDR1 DFQATT and CDR2 SNEGSKA (reference sequence). CDR3 DNA sequence: TGCAGTGCGACTTCCAACAGGGGGACCGGGGAGCTGTTTTTT. Its translation is CSATSNRGTGELFF.

V and J are TRBV28 and TRBJ2-4; TRBD1 matches 7 bases. Matching the DNA end better, TRBJ2-7 makes the J call doubtful. The germline V gene encodes CDR1 MDHEN and CDR2 SYDVKM. This CDR3 has 13 residues. CDR3 nucleotide sequence: TGTGCCAGCAGGCGAACGACAGGGAACGAGCAGTACTTC. Protein product: CASRRTTGNEQYF.

This clonotype came up many times. This chain links TRBV25-1 with TRBJ2-3; tentative D call: TRBD1 (7 bases). Germline loops: CDR1 MGHDK, CDR2 SYGVNS. The length of the CDR3 is 15 residues. V was pared by 3 bases and J by 3 bases, with 13 bases between. The CDR3 DNA follows: TGTGCCAGCAGTGACAGGGGGGCGGGGACAGATACGCAGTATTTT. Its protein product is CASSDRGAGTDTQYF.

The J gene is TRBJ1-6, the V gene TRBV5-1; the D gene is possibly TRBD1 (5 bases). Germline V lookup: CDR1 SGHRS, CDR2 YFSETQ. The V end was cut by 0 bases, the J end by 7 bases, with 17 bases between. The CDR3 is 17 amino acids. The CDR3 nucleotides are TGCGCCAGCAGCTTGGCCGGGGCAGCCGCCGGGAATTCACCCCTCCACTTT. Residues: CASSLAGAAAGNSPLHF.

On this clonotype: Possible read error: a much larger clone is one base away. The chain joins TRBV7-2 to TRBJ2-1; tentatively, D is TRBD1 (5 bases). Trimming pared 4 bases from V and 0 bases from J, leaving 31 bases between. CDR3 length: 22 residues. In germline, CDR1 is SGHTA, CDR2 FQGNSA. The CDR3 DNA reads TGTGCCAGCAGCTCAGCCTCTTCTAGGGGATCGGGCGGCTCGAGCTCCTACAATGAGCAGTTCTTC. Translated: CASSSASSRGSGGSSSYNEQFF.

The J gene is TRBJ2-3, the V gene TRBV10-3, with TRBD2 identical over 15 bases. The ends lost 6 bases at V and 5 bases at J; junction bases unmatched: 6. Germline assignment: CDR1 ENHRY and CDR2 SYGVKD. The CDR3 sequence is 16 residues long. CDR3 sequence reads: CAIRKTGLAGGDTQYF. The DNA for the CDR3 is TGTGCCATCAGAAAGACGGGACTAGCGGGAGGAGATACGCAGTATTTT.

The gene calls are TRBV4-1 and TRBJ1-1; D perhaps matches TRBD1 (5 bases). V was clipped by 1 base and J by 6 bases, with 18 bases between them. CDR3 length equals 16 residues. Germline CDR1 and CDR2: MGHRA and YSYEKL. CDR3 coding DNA: TGCGCCAGCAGCCAAGGTCCGGGGGGAGGTGGAGCTGAAGCTTTCTTT. Protein sequence: CASSQGPGGGGAEAFF.

This clonotype was seen a handful of times. The rearrangement joins TRBV7-6 to TRBJ2-1; 8 nucleotides match TRBD1. This CDR3 spans 16 amino acids. The germline gives CDR1 SGHVS, CDR2 FNYEAQ. V trimming: 1 base; J trimming: 7 bases; junction bases outside the gene matches: 9. CDR3 sequence (DNA): TGTGCCAGCAGCTTAGATCCCTGGACAGGGCAGAATGAGCAGTTCTTC. Translated: CASSLDPWTGQNEQFF.

The chain couples TRBV3-1 to TRBJ2-5; 9 bases map to TRBD1. The CDR3 is 15 residues long. Germline CDR1 reads LGHDT; CDR2 reads YNNKEL (reference sequence). The trim removed 3 bases at V and 2 bases at J, leaving 4 bases unmatched. CDR3 loop: CASSHSGTGQETQYF. CDR3 in DNA: TGTGCCAGCAGCCATTCCGGGACAGGGCAAGAGACCCAGTACTTC.

V is TRBV20-1 and J is TRBJ2-5; D possibly matches TRBD1 or TRBD2 (5 bases each). This CDR3 has 15 amino acids. CDR1 and CDR2 (germline): DFQATT, SNEGSKA (reference sequence). With 3 bases removed from V and 0 bases from J, the gap between germline ends came to 14 bases. This CDR3 is CSASRRGPYQETQYF. For the CDR3, the DNA is TGCAGTGCTAGTCGTAGGGGACCGTACCAAGAGACCCAGTACTTC.

The gene calls are TRBV3-1 and TRBJ1-2, with a possible D match to TRBD1 (5 bases). CDR3 size: 14 residues. The germline V gene has CDR1 LGHDT and CDR2 YNNKEL (reference sequence). Trimming stripped 4 bases from V and 0 bases from J, with 9 bases between. The CDR3 sequence is CASSRDASNYGYTF. The CDR3 DNA reads TGTGCCAGCAGCCGGGACGCTTCTAACTATGGCTACACCTTC.